A selection of T cell receptor beta chains follows, all from one sample in a study of blood T cell repertoires in COVID-19. Only in-frame clones appear in the TCRdb table, and some are missing; sequencing was by immunoSEQ multiplex PCR. The sample carries 250,000 to 300,000 clones, approximately 90% recorded once. The sample was peripheral blood. The source is a woman aged 45-65 years who had recovered from COVID-19. Both conserved end residues are part of each CDR3. The D gene is left open where the match is weak. A row's size may be missing; if present it is once, few, many or a size class.

d_gene,v_gene,j_gene,abundance,CDR3aa,CDR3nt
TRBD1,TRBV27,TRBJ1-2,.,CASSPRPGTGGLGYTF,TGTGCCAGCAGTCCCCGTCCCGGGACAGGGGGCTTGGGCTACACCTTC
.,TRBV7-3,TRBJ1-1,.,CASSLPGNTEAFF,TGTGCCAGCAGCTTACCGGGTAACACTGAAGCTTTCTTT
.,TRBV29-1,TRBJ2-7,.,CSVGRAQSYEQYF,TGCAGCGTTGGTCGAGCGCAATCCTACGAGCAGTACTTC
.,TRBV18,TRBJ1-4,.,CASSAVQGLNEKLFF,TGTGCCAGCTCAGCAGTCCAGGGGCTTAATGAAAAACTGTTTTTT
.,TRBV30,TRBJ1-2,.,CAWSVAPYGYTF,TGTGCCTGGAGTGTAGCTCCCTATGGCTACACCTTC
TRBD1,TRBV5-4,TRBJ2-7,.,CASKGDSLTPSEQYF,TGTGCCAGCAAGGGGGACAGCTTAACGCCAAGCGAGCAGTACTTC
.,TRBV28,TRBJ1-4,.,CASSAQVSPSGEKLFF,TGTGCCAGCAGTGCCCAGGTTTCCCCTTCGGGGGAAAAACTGTTTTTT
TRBD1,TRBV7-2,TRBJ1-1,.,CASSLYRGGTEAFF,TGTGCCAGCAGCTTGTACAGGGGGGGGACTGAAGCTTTCTTT
.,TRBV5-1,TRBJ2-7,.,CASSFVGSSYEQYF,TGCGCCAGCAGCTTCGTTGGGAGCTCCTACGAGCAGTACTTC
TRBD1,TRBV2,TRBJ1-2,.,CASSEGVDRALYGYTF,TGTGCCAGCAGTGAAGGGGTGGACAGGGCTCTCTATGGCTACACCTTC
TRBD2,TRBV4-2,TRBJ2-3,.,CASSPGLAGGPSTDTQYF,TGTGCCAGCAGCCCCGGACTAGCGGGGGGGCCTAGCACAGATACGCAGTATTTT
.,TRBV3-1/TRBV3-2,TRBJ1-6,.,CASSQAGTGGGSPLHF,TGTGCCAGCAGCCAAGCAGGTACCGGCGGGGGATCACCCCTCCACTTT
TRBD1,TRBV18,TRBJ2-7,.,CASSPSGTVSSYEQYF,TGTGCCAGCTCACCTTCCGGGACAGTGAGCTCCTACGAGCAGTACTTC
.,TRBV9,TRBJ1-2,few,CASSVAGEWVFGGYTF,TGTGCCAGCAGCGTAGCGGGGGAATGGGTGTTCGGTGGCTACACCTTC
.,TRBV5-1,TRBJ2-4,.,CASSSGDSVKNIQYF,TGCGCCAGCAGCTCCGGGGACTCGGTCAAAAACATTCAGTACTTC
TRBD1,TRBV6-5,TRBJ1-1,.,CASSRQGMNTEAFF,TGTGCCAGCAGTAGACAGGGGATGAACACTGAAGCTTTCTTT
TRBD1,TRBV5-6,TRBJ2-5,.,CASSLQGEKETQYF,TGTGCCAGCAGCTTACAGGGGGAGAAGGAGACCCAGTACTTC
.,TRBV5-6,TRBJ2-7,.,CASSPKGASYEQYF,TGTGCCAGCAGCCCCAAAGGAGCCTCCTACGAGCAGTACTTC
.,TRBV6-2/TRBV6-3,TRBJ1-1,.,CASSSLGVWNTEAFF,TGTGCCAGCAGTTCCCTAGGTGTGTGGAACACTGAAGCTTTCTTT
.,TRBV5-4,TRBJ2-1,.,CASGRRNEQFF,TGTGCCAGTGGGAGACGCAATGAGCAGTTCTTC
TRBD1,TRBV6-5,TRBJ1-5,.,CASRGQGLSNQPQHF,TGTGCCAGCAGGGGACAGGGCCTTAGCAATCAGCCCCAGCATTTT
.,TRBV7-9,TRBJ2-7,few,CASTPGGTAHEQYF,TGTGCCAGCACCCCAGGGGGGACTGCGCACGAGCAGTACTTC
TRBD2,TRBV6-2/TRBV6-3,TRBJ2-1,once,CASSPSGYYYNEQFF,TGTGCCAGCAGCCCTAGCGGGTACTACTACAATGAGCAGTTCTTC
.,TRBV19,TRBJ1-5,many,CASTSRDTINQPQHF,TGTGCCAGTACCTCCCGGGACACGATCAATCAGCCCCAGCATTTT
TRBD2,TRBV3-1/TRBV3-2,TRBJ2-1,.,CASSQDLAGGPREQFF,TGTGCCAGCAGCCAAGATCTGGCGGGGGGGCCGCGTGAGCAGTTCTTC
.,TRBV28,TRBJ2-7,once,CASSLRGPTSYEQYF,TGTGCCAGCAGTTTAAGGGGCCCTACCTCCTACGAGCAGTACTTC
.,TRBV5-1,TRBJ1-1,.,CASRHRFAVNTEAFF,TGCGCCAGCAGGCACAGGTTTGCAGTAAACACTGAAGCTTTCTTT
TRBD2,TRBV29-1,TRBJ2-1,once,CSVEVLLAGGPGSYNEQFF,TGCAGCGTTGAAGTCTTACTAGCGGGAGGCCCTGGCTCCTACAATGAGCAGTTCTTC
.,TRBV30,TRBJ1-3,.,CAFTTGAGNTIYF,TGTGCCTTTACGACGGGGGCTGGAAACACCATATATTTT